These 29 T cell receptor beta chains share one sample of origin, sequenced in a study of T cell responses to AZD1222 COVID-19 vaccine. TCRdb's copy holds only in-frame clones and misses some; the assay was immunoSEQ multiplex PCR. The sample shows just under 150,000 clones, roughly 84% of them seen only once. The sequencing here drew on peripheral blood, taken 28 days after the second AZD1222 dose. The receptor source for this set is an adult who received the AZD1222 COVID-19 vaccine.

V and J are TRBV5-4 and TRBJ1-5; TRBD1 is a possible D gene (5 bases). The CDR3 length is 14 residues. Trimming removed 4 bases at V and 3 bases at J, with 11 bases between. Germline V gives CDR1 SGHNT, CDR2 YYREEE (reference sequence). This CDR3 is CASSVDRDNQPQHF. The DNA of the CDR3 is TGTGCCAGCAGCGTAGACAGAGACAATCAGCCCCAGCATTTT.

The V gene is TRBV5-1, the J gene TRBJ1-6; D gene uncertain. Germline-derived CDR1 and CDR2 are SGHRS and YFSETQ. The germline V and J ends were trimmed by 0 bases and 6 bases, with 7 bases remaining between them. This CDR3 region has 14 residues. In DNA, the CDR3 is TGCGCCAGCAGCTTGGAAGGCGCTAATTCACCCCTCCACTTT. Its translation: CASSLEGANSPLHF.

This chain links TRBV6-6 with TRBJ2-1; 7 nucleotides line up with TRBD1. CDR1 MNHNY and CDR2 SVGAGI come from the germline V gene (reference sequence). Germline trimming cut 4 bases from V and 9 bases from J; bases unmatched to any gene: 12. The CDR3 is 15 residues long. DNA of the CDR3: TGTGCCAGCAGTTCCCTCGACAGGGTATTAGCTGAGCAGTTCTTC. Amino acids: CASSSLDRVLAEQFF.

V is TRBV10-1 and J is TRBJ2-6; D is ambiguous. Germline CDR1 reads WNHNN; CDR2 reads SYGVQD (reference sequence). V was shortened by 2 bases and J by 2 bases, with 4 bases between the two germline ends. The CDR3 sequence is 14 residues long. This chain's CDR3 is CASSEAAGANVLTF. The CDR3 DNA is TGCGCCAGCAGTGAGGCGGCTGGGGCCAACGTCCTGACTTTC.

As to this clone: This CDR3 is also generated by other DNA sequences in the sample. This chain connects TRBV6-5 to TRBJ1-1; D call uncertain. The CDR3 spans 14 residues. The ends were cut back, 5 bases at V and 1 base at J, with 11 bases in the middle. In germline, CDR1 is MNHEY, CDR2 SVGAGI. CDR3 residues: CASSTPRRNTEAFF. CDR3 coding DNA: TGTGCCAGCAGTACTCCTAGGCGGAACACTGAAGCTTTCTTT.

The genes are TRBV7-9 and TRBJ1-1; 9 nucleotides line up with TRBD1. With V trimmed by 5 bases and J by 12 bases, 10 bases remained unmatched. CDR1 and CDR2 (germline): SEHNR, FQNEAQ (reference sequence). The CDR3 runs 13 residues. The CDR3 DNA sequence: TGTGCCAGCAGCGTCGGACAGGGGCGTGGGACTTTCTTT. It encodes CASSVGQGRGTFF.

The chain carries TRBV7-2 and TRBJ1-2, with D unclear. Germline V gives CDR1 SGHTA, CDR2 FQGNSA. Trimming took 2 bases from V and 4 from J, leaving 11 bases between them. This CDR3 has 14 amino acids. CDR3 nucleotides: TGTGCCAGCAGCTTATTCACCAGTCTCTATGGCTACACCTTC. Translating it yields CASSLFTSLYGYTF. The variable domain in full, completed from reference TRBV7-2 and TRBJ1-2, reads GAGVSQSPSNKVTEKGKDVELRCDPISGHTALYWYRQSLGQGLEFLIYFQGNSAPDKSGLPSDRFSAERTGGSVSTLTIQRTQQEDSAVYLCASSLFTSLYGYTFGSGTRLTVV.

This rearrangement joins TRBV12-5 to TRBJ2-3, with D unclear. V dropped 1 base and J dropped 0 bases, with 8 bases sitting between them. CDR3 size: 15 residues. CDR1 and CDR2 from the germline V gene are LGHNT and FRNRAP. CDR3 in amino acids: CASGLGQISTDTQYF. The CDR3 DNA reads TGTGCTAGTGGTTTGGGTCAGATTAGCACAGATACGCAGTATTTT. The complete variable domain, with remaining parts taken from reference TRBV12-5 and TRBJ2-3, reads DARVTQTPRHKVTEMGQEVTMRCQPILGHNTVFWYRQTMMQGLELLAYFRNRAPLDDSGMPKDRFSAEMPDATLATLKIQPSEPRDSAVYFCASGLGQISTDTQYFGPGTRLTVL.

The gene calls are TRBV30 and TRBJ1-5; D is unclear. CDR3 length: 14 amino acids. Germline V lookup: CDR1 GTSNPN, CDR2 SVGIG (reference sequence). Deletions cut 3 bases from V and 0 bases from J, with 9 bases between. The CDR3 bases are TGTGCCTGGAGCCCAACTTATAGCAATCAGCCCCAGCATTTT. This encodes CAWSPTYSNQPQHF. The whole variable domain, remainder taken from reference TRBV30 and TRBJ1-5, is SQTIHQWPATLVQPVGSPLSLECTVEGTSNPNLYWYRQAAGRGLQLLFYSVGIGQISSEVPQNLSASRPQDRQFILSSKKLLLSDSGFYLCAWSPTYSNQPQHFGDGTRLSIL.

V gene TRBV2 combines with J gene TRBJ1-1, with D unresolved. This CDR3 contains 13 residues. Per germline, CDR1 SNHLY and CDR2 FYNNEI. With 7 bases removed from V and 0 bases from J, the gap between germline ends came to 9 bases. CDR3 residues: CASTLAVNTEAFF. In DNA, the CDR3 is TGTGCCAGCACTTTAGCAGTGAACACTGAAGCTTTCTTT.

This clone occurred once. This chain uses TRBV20-1 with TRBJ2-3, with D maybe TRBD2 (6 bases). Per the germline V gene, CDR1 is DFQATT and CDR2 is SNEGSKA (reference sequence). The CDR3 is made up of 14 amino acids. Trimming stripped 3 bases from V and 0 bases from J, with 10 bases between. CDR3 sequence: CSASSGTSTDTQYF. In DNA, the CDR3 is TGCAGTGCTAGTAGCGGAACTAGCACAGATACGCAGTATTTT.

The chain has TRBV10-3 and TRBJ1-4; no clear D gene. Trimming shortened V by 3 bases and J by 0 bases, and 8 bases separated the two germline ends. Germline V gene sequence: CDR1 ENHRY, CDR2 SYGVKD. The CDR3 has 15 amino acids. CDR3 coding DNA: TGTGCCATCAGTGACACAGCCGCAACTAATGAAAAACTGTTTTTT. Amino acids: CAISDTAATNEKLFF.

The chain couples TRBV7-2 to TRBJ2-1; possible D gene TRBD1, 5 bases. Germline V gene data show CDR1 as SGHTA and CDR2 as FQGNSA. V dropped 5 bases and J dropped 3 bases, with 8 bases sitting between them. CDR3 length equals 13 residues. Here the CDR3 reads CASSQGIYNEQFF. The CDR3 DNA follows: TGTGCCAGCAGCCAGGGAATCTACAATGAGCAGTTCTTC.

V gene TRBV14 combines with J gene TRBJ2-7, with 7 bases matching TRBD1. CDR1 and CDR2 from the germline V gene are SGHDN and FVKESK. CDR3 length: 15 residues. Trimming cost V 3 bases and J 1 base; bases outside gene matches: 6. The CDR3 sequence: CASSHTGARSYEQYF. The CDR3 bases are TGTGCCAGCAGCCACACAGGGGCCCGATCCTACGAGCAGTACTTC.

The genes are TRBV29-1 and TRBJ2-7; no firm D call. This CDR3 is built from 12 residues. The germline V and J ends were trimmed by 3 bases and 6 bases, with 12 bases remaining between them. The V gene's germline CDR1 is SQVTM and CDR2 ANQGSEA. Here the CDR3 reads CSVEPTAAEQYF. The CDR3 DNA is TGCAGCGTTGAGCCGACGGCCGCCGAGCAGTACTTC.

V and J are TRBV9 and TRBJ1-1; the D gene is possibly TRBD1 (6 bases). The V and J ends lost 4 bases and 1 base respectively, with 11 bases between them. This CDR3 has 14 amino acids. CDR1 SGDLS and CDR2 YYNGEE come from the germline V gene. The DNA for the CDR3 is TGTGCCAGCAGCCCCTCGGGACAGAACACTGAAGCTTTCTTT. Translated: CASSPSGQNTEAFF.

The chain has TRBV4-2 and TRBJ1-2; 10 bases fit TRBD1. This CDR3 comprises 15 residues. Trimming removed 0 bases from V and 9 bases from J; junction bases left unmatched: 7. CDR1 is LGHNA, CDR2 YNFKEQ, per germline. CDR3 nucleotide sequence: TGTGCCAGCAGCCAAGATCGGGACAGGGGATCGAGCTACACCTTC. Its protein is CASSQDRDRGSSYTF.

V gene TRBV6-6 combines with J gene TRBJ1-2, with no clear D. Trimming cost V 2 bases and J 2 bases, with 12 bases left between them. Germline V gives CDR1 MNHNY, CDR2 SVGAGI (reference sequence). The CDR3 length is 15 residues. As DNA, the CDR3 is TGTGCCAGCAGTTACGATCAGACCCCAAACTATGGCTACACCTTC. It codes for CASSYDQTPNYGYTF.

The V call is TRBV14, the J call TRBJ2-7, with 9 bases identical to TRBD1. CDR3 length equals 15 residues. Per the germline V gene, CDR1 is SGHDN and CDR2 is FVKESK. V trimming: 6 bases; J trimming: 4 bases; junction bases outside the gene matches: 10. The CDR3 DNA reads as TGTGCCAGCAGGAGAGGCGGGACAGGGCAATACGAGCAGTACTTC. Translation: CASRRGGTGQYEQYF.

The V call is TRBV10-2, the J call TRBJ2-1; unclear D gene. V dropped 2 bases and J dropped 10 bases, with 15 bases sitting between them. The CDR3 is made up of 14 amino acids. Germline V gene lookup returns CDR1 WSHSY and CDR2 SAAADI. The chain's CDR3 is CASSETQLLGEQFF. CDR3 DNA sequence: TGCGCCAGCAGTGAGACCCAACTTTTGGGAGAGCAGTTCTTC.

J is TRBJ1-1 and V is TRBV5-1; possibly TRBD1 for D (6 bases). Germline V lookup: CDR1 SGHRS, CDR2 YFSETQ. The CDR3 extends over 13 amino acids. Trimming took off 4 bases at V and 1 base at J, with 8 bases between the two ends. The CDR3 coding sequence is TGCGCCAGCAGCCAACAGGGGAACACTGAAGCTTTCTTT. Its translation is CASSQQGNTEAFF.

V is TRBV6-5 and J is TRBJ2-3, with D possibly called TRBD1 or TRBD2 (5 bases each). There are 12 residues in the CDR3. The V end was cut by 5 bases, the J end by 9 bases, with 12 bases between. CDR1 MNHEY and CDR2 SVGAGI come from the germline V gene. The CDR3 here is CASSLSRETQYF. The DNA of the CDR3 is TGTGCCAGCAGTCTCTCCAGGGAGACGCAGTATTTT.

This chain uses TRBV28 with TRBJ2-7, with unresolved D. CDR1 is MDHEN and CDR2 is SYDVKM in the germline V gene. V gave up 2 bases and J gave up 4 bases, with 15 bases separating them. This CDR3 is 15 amino acids long. Here the CDR3 DNA reads TGTGCCAGCAGTTTAGATGGGCGGTTGGGATACGAGCAGTACTTC. It encodes CASSLDGRLGYEQYF.

This chain uses TRBV14 with TRBJ1-5; the D is unclear. Germline CDR1 SGHDN, CDR2 FVKESK. The V gene lost 1 base and the J gene lost 1 base, with 5 bases spanning the gap. The CDR3 runs 14 residues. CDR3 in amino acids: CASSQAGSNQPQHF. The DNA of the CDR3 is TGTGCCAGCAGCCAAGCAGGAAGCAATCAGCCCCAGCATTTT. The variable domain in full, with the rest retrieved from reference TRBV14 and TRBJ1-5, is EAGVTQFPSHSVIEKGQTVTLRCDPISGHDNLYWYRRVMGKEIKFLLHFVKESKQDESGMPNNRFLAERTGGTYSTLKVQPAELEDSGVYFCASSQAGSNQPQHFGDGTRLSIL.

The chain carries TRBV11-3 and TRBJ1-2, with 8 bases matching TRBD1. The CDR3 loop spans 13 amino acids. Germline V gives CDR1 SGHNT, CDR2 YENEEA. V shed 4 bases and J 6 bases; nucleotides not matched to a gene: 4. The CDR3 DNA reads TGTGCCAGCAGCTCCGGGACAGGAGATGGCTACACCTTC. Its protein product is CASSSGTGDGYTF.

This sequence joins TRBV3-1 (or the pseudogene TRBV3-2) and TRBJ2-7, with 7 nucleotides matching TRBD2. Trimming took 4 bases from V and 6 from J; bases not matched to a gene: 6. CDR3 length equals 13 residues. Germline assignment: CDR1 LGHDT and CDR2 YNNKEL (reference sequence). CDR3 residues: CASSLTSSREQYF. The CDR3 DNA reads as TGTGCCAGCAGCCTGACTAGCAGTCGCGAGCAGTACTTC.

The chain couples TRBV19 to TRBJ2-3; 7 positions agree with TRBD2. CDR3 length: 15 residues. V shed 6 bases, J shed 1 base, and the junction held 7 bases outside the gene matches. Germline V CDR1 and CDR2: LNHDA, SQIVND (reference sequence). The CDR3: CASRPTGGGTDTQYF. CDR3 DNA sequence: TGTGCCAGTAGGCCCACGGGGGGAGGCACAGATACGCAGTATTTT. Variable domain in full (rest from reference TRBV19 and TRBJ2-3): DGGITQSPKYLFRKEGQNVTLSCEQNLNHDAMYWYRQDPGQGLRLIYYSQIVNDFQKGDIAEGYSVSREKKESFPLTVTSAQKNPTAFYLCASRPTGGGTDTQYFGPGTRLTVL.

The chain recombines TRBV3-1 (or the pseudogene TRBV3-2) with TRBJ1-2, with TRBD1 as a possible D gene (6 bases). Germline V gene sequence: CDR1 LGHDT, CDR2 YNNKEL (reference sequence). This CDR3 spans 15 amino acids. With 2 bases removed from V and 3 bases from J, the gap between germline ends came to 13 bases. CDR3: CASSQTGGAYYGYTF. CDR3 nucleotides: TGTGCCAGCAGCCAAACGGGGGGCGCTTACTATGGCTACACCTTC.

The CDR3 nucleotides are TGCAGCGTTGGAGGAACCGTAGCGGGGTGGGTGGCAGATACGCAGTATTTT. Its translation is CSVGGTVAGWVADTQYF. The rearrangement joins TRBV29-1 to TRBJ2-3, with 8 nucleotides matching TRBD2. The CDR3 runs to 17 residues. Germline V gives CDR1 SQVTM, CDR2 ANQGSEA. V shed 4 bases and J 4 bases; nucleotides not matched to a gene: 16.